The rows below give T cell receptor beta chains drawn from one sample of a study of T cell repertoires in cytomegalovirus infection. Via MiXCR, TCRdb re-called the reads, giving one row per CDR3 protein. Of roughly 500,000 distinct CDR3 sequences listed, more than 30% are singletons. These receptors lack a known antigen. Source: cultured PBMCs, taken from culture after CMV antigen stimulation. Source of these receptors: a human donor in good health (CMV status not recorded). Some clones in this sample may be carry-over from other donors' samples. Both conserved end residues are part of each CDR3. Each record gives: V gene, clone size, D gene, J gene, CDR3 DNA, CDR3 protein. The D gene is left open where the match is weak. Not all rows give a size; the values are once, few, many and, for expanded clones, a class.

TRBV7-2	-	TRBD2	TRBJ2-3	TGTGCCAGCAGCTTACGTTCCGGGAGGGCCTCAGATACGCAGTATTTT	CASSLRSGRASDTQYF
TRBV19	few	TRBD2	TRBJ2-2	TGTGCCAGTAGTCAAAGCGGGAGGGAGGACACCGGGGAGCTGTTTTTT	CASSQSGREDTGELFF
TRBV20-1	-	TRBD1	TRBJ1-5	TGCAGTGCTAGAGGGGGGACAGGGGTGAGCAATCAGCCCCAGCATTTT	CSARGGTGVSNQPQHF
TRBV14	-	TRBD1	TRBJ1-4	TGTGCCAGCAGCCAAGGCTACAGGGGGCTCGAAAAACTGTTTTTT	CASSQGYRGLEKLFF
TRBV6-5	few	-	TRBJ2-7	TGTGCCACCAATCCGACAGCTATGAGCTCCTACGAGCAGTACTTC	CATNPTAMSSYEQYF
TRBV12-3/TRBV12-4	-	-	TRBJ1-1	TGTGCCAGCAGTTTTCCCGGGGGCTATACTGAAGCTTTCTTT	CASSFPGGYTEAFF
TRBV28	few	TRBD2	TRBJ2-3	TGTGCCAGCAGTCTACTACTAGCGGGAGTCGGCACAGATACGCAGTATTTT	CASSLLLAGVGTDTQYF
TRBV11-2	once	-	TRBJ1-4	TGTGCCAGCAGCTTAGGGGCAAAACTGTTTTTT	CASSLGAKLFF
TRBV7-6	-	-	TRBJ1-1	TGTGCCAGCATTCCGAGGACCGTGACATCGGGAGCTTTCTTT	CASIPRTVTSGAFF
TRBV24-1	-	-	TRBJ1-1	TGTGCCACACGTCAAAGCAGAGGCAGCAATACTGAAGCTTTCTTT	CATRQSRGSNTEAFF
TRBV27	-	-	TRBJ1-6	TGTGCCAGCAGTTTAGGTGGGCATTCACCCCTCCACTTT	CASSLGGHSPLHF
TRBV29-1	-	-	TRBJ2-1	TGCAGCGTTGAAGACAGGGCAACCTACAATGAGCAGTTCTTC	CSVEDRATYNEQFF
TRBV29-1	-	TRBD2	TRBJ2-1	TGCAGCGTTGATAAGAAACTAGCGGGCTATGAGCAGTTCTTC	CSVDKKLAGYEQFF
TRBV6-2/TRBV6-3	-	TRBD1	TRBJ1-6	TGTGCCGGCGGACAGGGTTTGACACCCCTCCACTTT	CAGGQGLTPLHF
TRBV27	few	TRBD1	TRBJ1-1	TGTGCCAGCAGTTTATCGCCACAGGGGGCCACTGAAGCTTTCTTT	CASSLSPQGATEAFF
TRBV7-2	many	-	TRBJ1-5	TGTGCCAGCAGCTCTCGGCCGGGACAAAGCCAGCCCCAGCATTTT	CASSSRPGQSQPQHF
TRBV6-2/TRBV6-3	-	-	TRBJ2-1	TGTGCCAGCGAAAAGGGGCGGGGCGGTGAGCAGTTCTTC	CASEKGRGGEQFF
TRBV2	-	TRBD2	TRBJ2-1	TGTGCCAGCACCAGCGGGACTCCTAACAATGAGCAGTTCTTC	CASTSGTPNNEQFF
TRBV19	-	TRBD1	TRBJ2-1	TGTGCCAGTAGGCCATACGGGACAGGAAGATATAATGAGCAGTTCTTC	CASRPYGTGRYNEQFF
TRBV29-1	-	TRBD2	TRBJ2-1	TGCAGCGTTGGTGGACTAGCGGACAATGAGCAGTTCTTC	CSVGGLADNEQFF
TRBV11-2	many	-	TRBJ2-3	TGTGCCAGCAGCTTAGGCGCCGGGACTCCACCCATCACAGATACGCAGTATTTT	CASSLGAGTPPITDTQYF
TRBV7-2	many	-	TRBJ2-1	TGTGCCAGCAGCCCTCCTTCAGTGTACGACGACAATGAGCAGTTCTTC	CASSPPSVYDDNEQFF
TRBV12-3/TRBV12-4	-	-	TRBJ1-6	TGTGCCAGCAGGACGGGACGTCAATATAATTCACCCCTCCACTTT	CASRTGRQYNSPLHF
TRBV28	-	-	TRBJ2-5	TGTGCCAGCAGTTTATGGGGGCAGGGGAAAGAGACCCAGTACTTC	CASSLWGQGKETQYF
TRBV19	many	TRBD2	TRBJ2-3	TGTGCCAGTAGTATCCCCGCCGGGACTAGCGGAGATACGCAGTATTTT	CASSIPAGTSGDTQYF
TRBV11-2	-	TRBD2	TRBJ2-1	TGTGCCAGCAGCTTAGATTGGGCTAGCGGCATGCCTTCAGTCTTC	CASSLDWASGMPSVF
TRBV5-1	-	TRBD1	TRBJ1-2	TGCGCCAGCAGAAGTCGACAGGGCTTTAACTATGGCTACACCTTC	CASRSRQGFNYGYTF
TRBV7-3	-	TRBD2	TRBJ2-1	TGTGCCAGCAGACTAGCGGATGGGGGTGAGCAGTTCTTC	CASRLADGGEQFF
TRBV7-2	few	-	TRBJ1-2	TGTGCCAGCAGCCTCGAGGCAGGGGATAATGGCTACACCTTC	CASSLEAGDNGYTF